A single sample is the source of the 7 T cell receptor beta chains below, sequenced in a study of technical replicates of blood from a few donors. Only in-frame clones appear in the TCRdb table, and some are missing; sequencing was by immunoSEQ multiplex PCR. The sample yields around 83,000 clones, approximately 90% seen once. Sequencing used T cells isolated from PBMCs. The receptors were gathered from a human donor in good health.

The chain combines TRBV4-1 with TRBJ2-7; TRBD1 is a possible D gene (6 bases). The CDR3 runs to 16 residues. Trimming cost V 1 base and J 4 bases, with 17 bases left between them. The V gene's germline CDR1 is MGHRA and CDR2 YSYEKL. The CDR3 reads CASSQAKRQGIYEQYF. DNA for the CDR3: TGCGCCAGCAGCCAAGCAAAGAGGCAGGGGATATACGAGCAGTACTTC.

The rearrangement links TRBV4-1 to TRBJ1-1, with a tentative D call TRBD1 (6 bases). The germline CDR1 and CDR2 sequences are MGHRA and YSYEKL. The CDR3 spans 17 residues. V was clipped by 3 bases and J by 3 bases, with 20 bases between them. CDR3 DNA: TGCGCCAGCAGCCAGAACCGACTCAGGGGAGGGGACACTGAAGCTTTCTTT. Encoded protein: CASSQNRLRGGDTEAFF.

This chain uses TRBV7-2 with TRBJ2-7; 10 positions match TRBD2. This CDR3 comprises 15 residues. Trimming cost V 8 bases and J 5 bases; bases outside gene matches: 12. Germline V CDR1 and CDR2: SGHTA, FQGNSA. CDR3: CASGSILAGLHEQYF. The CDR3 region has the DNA TGTGCCAGCGGTTCGATACTAGCGGGACTCCACGAGCAGTACTTC. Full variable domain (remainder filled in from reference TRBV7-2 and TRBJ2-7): GAGVSQSPSNKVTEKGKDVELRCDPISGHTALYWYRQSLGQGLEFLIYFQGNSAPDKSGLPSDRFSAERTGGSVSTLTIQRTQQEDSAVYLCASGSILAGLHEQYFGPGTRLTVT.

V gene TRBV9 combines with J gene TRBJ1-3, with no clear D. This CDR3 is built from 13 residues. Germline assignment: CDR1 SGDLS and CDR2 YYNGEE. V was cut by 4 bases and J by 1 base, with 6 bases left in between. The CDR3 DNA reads TGTGCCAGCAGCCCTGTTTCTGGAAACACCATATATTTT. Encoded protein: CASSPVSGNTIYF.

The CDR3 protein is CASSLSTQGSYEQYF. CDR3 in DNA: TGTGCCAGCAGCTTATCCACACAGGGCTCCTACGAGCAGTACTTC. The chain is built from TRBV11-2 and TRBJ2-7, with D possibly TRBD1 on 6 matching bases. CDR1 is SGHAT, CDR2 FQNNGV, per germline. V dropped 2 bases and J dropped 0 bases, with 11 bases sitting between them. The CDR3 runs to 15 residues.

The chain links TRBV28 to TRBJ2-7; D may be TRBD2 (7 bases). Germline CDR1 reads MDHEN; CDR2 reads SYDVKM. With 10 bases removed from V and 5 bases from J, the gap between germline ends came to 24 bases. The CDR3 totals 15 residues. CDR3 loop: CATQFGPGGPHEQYF. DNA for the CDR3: TGTGCCACCCAGTTCGGACCCGGGGGGCCCCACGAGCAGTACTTC.

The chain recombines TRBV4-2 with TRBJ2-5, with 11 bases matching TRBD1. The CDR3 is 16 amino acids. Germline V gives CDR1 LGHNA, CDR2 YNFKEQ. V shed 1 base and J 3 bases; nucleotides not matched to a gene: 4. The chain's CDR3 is CASSQARTGGEETQYF. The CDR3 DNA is TGTGCCAGCAGCCAAGCTAGGACAGGGGGCGAAGAGACCCAGTACTTC.